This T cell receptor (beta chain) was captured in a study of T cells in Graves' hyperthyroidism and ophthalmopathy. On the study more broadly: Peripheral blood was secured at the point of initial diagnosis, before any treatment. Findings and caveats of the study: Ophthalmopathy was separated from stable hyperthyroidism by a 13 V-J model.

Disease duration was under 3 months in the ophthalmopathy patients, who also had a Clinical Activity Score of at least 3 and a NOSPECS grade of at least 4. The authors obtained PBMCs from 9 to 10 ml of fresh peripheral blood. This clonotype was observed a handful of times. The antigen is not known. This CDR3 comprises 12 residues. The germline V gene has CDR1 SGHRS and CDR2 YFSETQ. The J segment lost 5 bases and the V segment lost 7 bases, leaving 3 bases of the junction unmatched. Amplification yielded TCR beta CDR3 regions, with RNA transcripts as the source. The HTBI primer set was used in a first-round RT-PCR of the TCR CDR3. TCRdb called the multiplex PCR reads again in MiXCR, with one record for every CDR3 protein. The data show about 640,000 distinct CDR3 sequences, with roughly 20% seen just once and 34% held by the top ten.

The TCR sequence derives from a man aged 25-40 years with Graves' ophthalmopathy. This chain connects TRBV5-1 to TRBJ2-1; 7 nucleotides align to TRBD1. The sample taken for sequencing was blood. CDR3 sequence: CASRDSHNEQFF. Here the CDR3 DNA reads TGCGCCAGCCGGGACAGCCACAATGAGCAGTTCTTC. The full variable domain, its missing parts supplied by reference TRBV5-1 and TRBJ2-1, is KAGVTQTPRYLIKTRGQQVTLSCSPISGHRSVSWYQQTPGQGLQFLFEYFSETQRNKGNFPGRFSGRQFSNSRSEMNVSTLELGDSALYLCASRDSHNEQFFGPGTRLTVL.